One and the same sample provided the 28 T cell receptor beta chains below, sequenced in a study of blood T cell repertoires in COVID-19. Data came from immunoSEQ multiplex PCR; TCRdb stores just in-frame clones and leaves some out. The sample lists over 200,000 clones, under 90% occurring once. Sequenced: PBMCs or T cells enriched from blood (not recorded which). These receptors came from a man younger than 35 who had recovered from COVID-19.

The chain recombines TRBV19 with TRBJ2-7; D call uncertain. Germline lookup yields CDR1 LNHDA and CDR2 SQIVND (reference sequence). The V end lost 5 bases, the J end lost 0 bases, and 5 bases lay between the germline ends. There are 12 residues in the CDR3. CDR3 in amino acids: CASSASSYEQYF. DNA of the CDR3: TGTGCCAGTAGTGCCAGCTCCTACGAGCAGTACTTC.

About this clone: Germline and junction disagree at one end, which may indicate a read error. The chain has TRBV7-9 and TRBJ2-2, with D maybe TRBD2 (6 bases). CDR3 length: 16 amino acids. Germline values: CDR1 SEHNR, CDR2 FQNEAQ (reference sequence). The CDR3 sequence is CASNNWPRENAGELFF. DNA of the CDR3: TGTGCCAGCAACAACTGGCCACGGGAGAACGCCGGGGAGCTGTTTTTT. Full variable domain (outside the CDR3, taken from reference TRBV7-9 and TRBJ2-2): DTGVSQNPRHKITKRGQNVTFRCDPISEHNRLYWYRQTLGQGPEFLTYFQNEAQLEKSRLLSDRFSAERPKGSFSTLEIQRTEQGDSAMYLCASNNWPRENAGELFFGEGSRLTVL.

The chain recombines TRBV19 with TRBJ2-6; the D gene is possibly TRBD1 (6 bases). Germline CDR1 reads LNHDA; CDR2 reads SQIVND (reference sequence). The CDR3 runs to 15 residues. V was trimmed by 7 bases and J by 4 bases, leaving 14 bases between them. The CDR3 is CASIRTGLGANVLTF. CDR3 DNA: TGTGCCAGTATCCGAACAGGGCTAGGGGCCAACGTCCTGACTTTC. Filled out from reference TRBV19 and TRBJ2-6, the complete variable domain reads DGGITQSPKYLFRKEGQNVTLSCEQNLNHDAMYWYRQDPGQGLRLIYYSQIVNDFQKGDIAEGYSVSREKKESFPLTVTSAQKNPTAFYLCASIRTGLGANVLTFGAGSRLTVL.

The sample holds one count of this clone. This chain joins TRBV2 and TRBJ2-5; 14 bases are a match to TRBD2. The CDR3 extends over 16 amino acids. V lost 6 bases, J lost 2 bases, and 5 bases stayed unmatched. Germline CDR1 SNHLY, CDR2 FYNNEI. The CDR3 is CASRQTSGGVQETQYF. In nucleotides, the CDR3 is TGTGCCAGCAGGCAGACTAGCGGGGGGGTACAAGAGACCCAGTACTTC.

The chain is built from TRBV5-1 and TRBJ2-3; 9 bases are a match to TRBD2. The CDR3 runs 17 residues. The V and J ends lost 2 bases and 0 bases, in that order; junction bases with no gene match: 7. Germline assignment: CDR1 SGHRS and CDR2 YFSETQ. The CDR3 spells CASSFALAGKSTDTQYF. CDR3 DNA: TGCGCCAGCAGCTTCGCGCTAGCGGGGAAGAGCACAGATACGCAGTATTTT.

This clone was recorded only once. This rearrangement joins TRBV18 to TRBJ1-4; D is possibly TRBD1 (6 bases). From germline, CDR1 is KGHSH and CDR2 LQKENI. The CDR3 totals 15 residues. V was pared by 3 bases and J by 7 bases, with 15 bases between. The CDR3: CASSPNPAGAEKLFF. The CDR3 region has the DNA TGTGCCAGCTCACCGAACCCGGCAGGGGCTGAAAAACTGTTTTTT.

CDR3 loop: CASTSRGQGRDTQYF. CDR3 in DNA: TGTGCCAGCACTTCGAGAGGGCAGGGGAGAGATACGCAGTATTTT. The chain employs TRBV11-1 and TRBJ2-3, with D maybe TRBD1 (6 bases). Looked up from germline, CDR1 is SGHAT and CDR2 is FQDESV (reference sequence). The CDR3 extends over 15 amino acids. Trimming took 7 bases from V and 5 from J, leaving 19 bases between them.

The chain couples TRBV28 to TRBJ1-1; tentatively, D is TRBD1 (5 bases). Trimming stripped 2 bases from V and 1 base from J, with 11 bases between. The CDR3 length is 15 residues. Germline V gene lookup returns CDR1 MDHEN and CDR2 SYDVKM. CDR3 coding DNA: TGTGCCAGCAGTTTAGAGGGACTGGGGAACACTGAAGCTTTCTTT. It yields the protein CASSLEGLGNTEAFF.

J is TRBJ2-3 and V is TRBV6-5; D may be TRBD2 (5 bases). V was clipped by 5 bases and J by 8 bases, with 8 bases between them. The CDR3 extends over 11 amino acids. Germline CDR1 MNHEY, CDR2 SVGAGI. The CDR3 loop reads CASSRRGTQYF. DNA of the CDR3: TGTGCCAGCAGTAGACGGGGTACGCAGTATTTT.

The chain couples TRBV3-1 (or the pseudogene TRBV3-2) to TRBJ1-1; no firm D call. Germline loops: CDR1 LGHDT, CDR2 YNNKEL (reference sequence). V dropped 5 bases and J dropped 4 bases, with 14 bases sitting between them. This CDR3 has 14 amino acids. The CDR3 nucleotides read TGTGCCAGCAGCACCAGCCGGGGAAGCACTGAAGCTTTCTTT. It codes for CASSTSRGSTEAFF.

V and J are TRBV5-4 and TRBJ2-5, with D tentatively TRBD2 (6 bases). Germline V gene sequence: CDR1 SGHNT, CDR2 YYREEE (reference sequence). This CDR3 is 16 amino acids long. V gave up 3 bases and J gave up 2 bases, with 17 bases separating them. CDR3: CASSYSVFSGQETQYF. CDR3 coding DNA: TGTGCCAGCAGCTACTCGGTGTTTAGCGGACAAGAGACCCAGTACTTC.

The genes are TRBV14 and TRBJ2-2; no definite D call. V was clipped by 4 bases and J by 1 base, with 4 bases between them. Germline CDR1 reads SGHDN; CDR2 reads FVKESK. The length of the CDR3 is 13 residues. As DNA, the CDR3 is TGTGCCAGCAGCCCCGTGAACACCGGGGAGCTGTTTTTT. It yields the protein CASSPVNTGELFF. The full variable domain, rest sourced from reference TRBV14 and TRBJ2-2, is EAGVTQFPSHSVIEKGQTVTLRCDPISGHDNLYWYRRVMGKEIKFLLHFVKESKQDESGMPNNRFLAERTGGTYSTLKVQPAELEDSGVYFCASSPVNTGELFFGEGSRLTVL.

This clone has just a few counts. The rearrangement joins TRBV3-1 (or the pseudogene TRBV3-2) to TRBJ1-2; D is ambiguous. The CDR3 covers 15 residues. The germline gives CDR1 LGHDT, CDR2 YNNKEL (reference sequence). V gave up 4 bases and J gave up 2 bases, with 14 bases separating them. CDR3: CASSPGSEGNYGYTF. DNA of the CDR3: TGTGCCAGCAGCCCGGGGTCCGAGGGAAACTATGGCTACACCTTC.

This clone was seen only a few times. The genes are TRBV19 and TRBJ1-5; D is perhaps TRBD1 (5 bases). CDR1 and CDR2 from the germline V gene are LNHDA and SQIVND (reference sequence). CDR3 length equals 15 residues. Trimming shortened V by 4 bases and J by 2 bases, and 12 bases separated the two germline ends. The CDR3 bases are TGTGCCAGTAGTACGCCCCTAGGGGGCAATCAGCCCCAGCATTTT. Translation: CASSTPLGGNQPQHF.

The chain is built from TRBV30 and TRBJ1-5; D not certain. Germline CDR1 and CDR2: GTSNPN and SVGIG (reference sequence). The CDR3 contains 15 residues. V was clipped by 0 bases and J by 0 bases, with 9 bases between them. CDR3 sequence: CAWSVSGASNQPQHF. In DNA, the CDR3 is TGTGCCTGGAGTGTATCGGGAGCTAGCAATCAGCCCCAGCATTTT.

In its sample, this clone was seen once. The DNA of the CDR3 is TGTGCCAGCAGTTTCTCACAGGAGATAATCAATCAGCCCCAGCATTTT. As protein: CASSFSQEIINQPQHF. The chain carries TRBV28 and TRBJ1-5; D might be TRBD1 (5 bases). Trimming pared 3 bases from V and 3 bases from J, leaving 15 bases between. CDR3 length: 16 residues. Germline V gene sequence: CDR1 MDHEN, CDR2 SYDVKM.

This chain connects TRBV3-1 (or the pseudogene TRBV3-2) to TRBJ1-2, with 7 positions matching TRBD1. Germline loops: CDR1 LGHDT, CDR2 YNNKEL (reference sequence). V lost 1 base and J lost 8; bases outside the gene matches: 7. CDR3 length equals 14 residues. The CDR3 spells CASSQGGGALGYTF. The CDR3 nucleotides read TGTGCCAGCAGCCAAGGAGGGGGCGCGCTCGGCTACACCTTC.

This clone is a singleton in its sample. The genes are TRBV29-1 and TRBJ1-5; a possible D gene is TRBD1 (6 bases). The CDR3 contains 13 residues. Trimming pared 5 bases from V and 6 bases from J, leaving 14 bases between. Germline-derived CDR1 and CDR2 are SQVTM and ANQGSEA. CDR3 sequence reads: CSVLEQGGQPQHF. CDR3 coding DNA: TGCAGCGTTCTGGAACAGGGCGGTCAGCCCCAGCATTTT.

The V call is TRBV5-1, the J call TRBJ2-2; TRBD2 matches at 7 bases. There are 15 residues in the CDR3. Germline V gene data show CDR1 as SGHRS and CDR2 as YFSETQ. Trimming took 4 bases from V and 1 from J; bases not matched to a gene: 4. Here the CDR3 DNA reads TGCGCCAGCAGCAGCGGGGACTTGAACACCGGGGAGCTGTTTTTT. Encoded protein: CASSSGDLNTGELFF.

The gene calls are TRBV10-3 and TRBJ2-5, with 12 bases that match TRBD2. This CDR3 has 15 residues. Trimming removed 5 bases from V and 4 bases from J; junction bases left unmatched: 5. Germline V gene sequence: CDR1 ENHRY, CDR2 SYGVKD. This CDR3 reads CAISPGLAGLETQYF. The CDR3, as DNA: TGTGCCATCAGTCCCGGACTAGCGGGACTAGAGACCCAGTACTTC.

This clone appeared once. The chain couples TRBV5-1 to TRBJ2-3, with 9 bases aligning to TRBD2. The ends lost 2 bases at V and 3 bases at J; junction bases unmatched: 10. CDR1 is SGHRS, CDR2 YFSETQ, per germline. The CDR3 has 17 residues. The CDR3 spells CASSFLPAGGITDTQYF. The DNA for the CDR3 is TGCGCCAGCAGCTTCCTGCCAGCGGGAGGAATAACAGATACGCAGTATTTT.

The genes are TRBV13 and TRBJ1-6, with D perhaps TRBD1 (6 bases). The CDR3 spans 15 residues. Germline CDR1 reads PRHDT; CDR2 reads FYEKMQ (reference sequence). V was pared by 4 bases and J by 9 bases, with 16 bases between. CDR3 coding DNA: TGTGCCAGCAGCTCGCGTTGGGGGGGCGCTTCACCCCTCCACTTT. Encoded protein: CASSSRWGGASPLHF.

This sequence joins TRBV7-6 and TRBJ2-1, with D hard to call. Germline V lookup: CDR1 SGHVS, CDR2 FNYEAQ. Trimming removed 0 bases at V and 10 bases at J, with 10 bases between. This CDR3 region has 13 residues. In DNA form, the CDR3 reads TGTGCCAGCAGCTTAGCCACGCAACTAGAGCAGTTCTTC. Protein sequence: CASSLATQLEQFF. Full variable domain (missing parts from reference TRBV7-6 and TRBJ2-1): GAGVSQSPRYKVTKRGQDVALRCDPISGHVSLYWYRQALGQGPEFLTYFNYEAQQDKSGLPNDRFSAERPEGSISTLTIQRTEQRDSAMYRCASSLATQLEQFFGPGTRLTVL.

About this clone: Other DNA sequences of this sample code for an identical CDR3. This rearrangement joins TRBV19 to TRBJ1-1; D gene ambiguous. This CDR3 contains 13 residues. Germline CDR1 and CDR2: LNHDA and SQIVND (reference sequence). Trimming stripped 1 base from V and 1 base from J, with 4 bases between. The CDR3 DNA reads TGTGCCAGTAGTATAGCCAGGAACACTGAAGCTTTCTTT. It codes for CASSIARNTEAFF.

This clone was picked up one time. CDR3 DNA: TGTGCCAGCAGCTTGGAGGGGAGCTCCTACGAGCAGTACTTC. This codes for CASSLEGSSYEQYF. This chain joins TRBV7-9 and TRBJ2-7; possibly TRBD2 for D (6 bases). In germline, CDR1 is SEHNR, CDR2 FQNEAQ (reference sequence). The V and J ends lost 3 bases and 0 bases respectively, with 9 bases between them. CDR3 length equals 14 residues. The full variable domain, completed using reference TRBV7-9 and TRBJ2-7, is DTGVSQNPRHKITKRGQNVTFRCDPISEHNRLYWYRQTLGQGPEFLTYFQNEAQLEKSRLLSDRFSAERPKGSFSTLEIQRTEQGDSAMYLCASSLEGSSYEQYFGPGTRLTVT.

This clone was detected only once. The chain is built from TRBV2 and TRBJ2-1, with D possibly TRBD1 on 6 matching bases. The germline CDR1 and CDR2 sequences are SNHLY and FYNNEI. Trimming cost V 7 bases and J 0 bases, with 13 bases left between them. CDR3 length: 15 residues. This chain's CDR3 is CASNLQGSSYNEQFF. CDR3 in DNA: TGTGCCAGCAACCTCCAGGGGAGCTCCTACAATGAGCAGTTCTTC.

The chain uses TRBV13 and TRBJ2-1, with 9 bases lining up with TRBD2. Germline V gene sequence: CDR1 PRHDT, CDR2 FYEKMQ (reference sequence). The CDR3 runs to 14 residues. With 5 bases clipped from V and 4 bases from J, the junction kept 3 bases outside the gene matches. CDR3 loop: CASSSSGGYNEQFF. As DNA, the CDR3 is TGTGCCAGCAGCAGTAGCGGGGGTTACAATGAGCAGTTCTTC.

The rearrangement links TRBV25-1 to TRBJ2-2; 11 positions match TRBD1. This CDR3 is built from 15 residues. Germline CDR1 is MGHDK and CDR2 is SYGVNS. The ends lost 4 bases at V and 3 bases at J; junction bases unmatched: 1. CDR3 coding DNA: TGTGCCAGCAGTGCGGGACAGGGGGACACCGGGGAGCTGTTTTTT. This translates into CASSAGQGDTGELFF.